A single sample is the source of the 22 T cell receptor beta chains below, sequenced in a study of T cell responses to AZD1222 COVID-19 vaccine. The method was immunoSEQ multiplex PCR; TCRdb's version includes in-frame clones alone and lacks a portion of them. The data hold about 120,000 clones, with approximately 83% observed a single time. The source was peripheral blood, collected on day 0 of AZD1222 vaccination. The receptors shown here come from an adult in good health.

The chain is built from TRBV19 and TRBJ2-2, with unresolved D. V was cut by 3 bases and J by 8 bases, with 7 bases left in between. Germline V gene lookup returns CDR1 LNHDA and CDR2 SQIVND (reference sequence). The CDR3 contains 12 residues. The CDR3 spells CASSIRSGELFF. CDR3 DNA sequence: TGTGCCAGTAGTATTAGGTCTGGGGAGCTGTTTTTT.

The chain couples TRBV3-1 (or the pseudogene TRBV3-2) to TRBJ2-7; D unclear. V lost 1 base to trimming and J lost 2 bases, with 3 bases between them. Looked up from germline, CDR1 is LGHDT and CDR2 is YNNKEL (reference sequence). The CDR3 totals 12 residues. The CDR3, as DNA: TGTGCCAGCAGCCAAGGGACCTACGAGCAGTACTTC. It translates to CASSQGTYEQYF.

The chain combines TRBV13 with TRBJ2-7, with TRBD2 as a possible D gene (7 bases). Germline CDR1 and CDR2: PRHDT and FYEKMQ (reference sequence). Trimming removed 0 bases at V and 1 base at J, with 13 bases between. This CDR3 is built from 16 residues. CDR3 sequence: CASSLGYGGRSYEQYF. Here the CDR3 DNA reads TGTGCCAGCAGCTTAGGATACGGGGGGCGGTCCTACGAGCAGTACTTC. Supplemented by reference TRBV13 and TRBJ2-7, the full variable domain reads AAGVIQSPRHLIKEKRETATLKCYPIPRHDTVYWYQQGPGQDPQFLISFYEKMQSDKGSIPDRFSAQQFSDYHSELNMSSLELGDSALYFCASSLGYGGRSYEQYFGPGTRLTVT.

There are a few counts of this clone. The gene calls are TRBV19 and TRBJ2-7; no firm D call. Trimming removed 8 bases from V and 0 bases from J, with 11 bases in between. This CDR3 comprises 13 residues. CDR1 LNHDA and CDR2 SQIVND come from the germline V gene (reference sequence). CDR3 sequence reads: CASATESSYEQYF. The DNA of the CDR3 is TGTGCCAGTGCGACTGAGAGCTCCTACGAGCAGTACTTC.

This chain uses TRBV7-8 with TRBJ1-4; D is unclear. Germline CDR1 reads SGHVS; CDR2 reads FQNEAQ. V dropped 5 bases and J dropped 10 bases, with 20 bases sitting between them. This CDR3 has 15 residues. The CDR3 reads CASSPGPAGGAKLFF. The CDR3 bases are TGTGCCAGCAGCCCTGGCCCAGCAGGAGGTGCAAAACTGTTTTTT.

CDR3 residues: CASSQRTGGNEKLFF. CDR3 coding DNA: TGTGCCAGCAGCCAACGGACAGGGGGTAATGAAAAACTGTTTTTT. The chain combines TRBV6-5 with TRBJ1-4; 10 bases are shared with TRBD1. There are 15 residues in the CDR3. The ends lost 6 bases at V and 4 bases at J; junction bases unmatched: 5. CDR1 is MNHEY and CDR2 is SVGAGI in the germline V gene.

CDR3 in amino acids: CASSGGGRADYEQYF. Written as DNA, the CDR3 is TGTGCCAGTAGTGGAGGCGGGAGGGCGGACTACGAGCAGTACTTC. The V and J genes are TRBV19 and TRBJ2-7; 9 bases are a match to TRBD2. V lost 5 bases to trimming and J lost 3 bases; unmatched junction nucleotides: 8. The CDR3 extends over 15 amino acids. Germline assignment: CDR1 LNHDA and CDR2 SQIVND (reference sequence). Combining the CDR3 with reference TRBV19 and TRBJ2-7 gives the whole variable domain DGGITQSPKYLFRKEGQNVTLSCEQNLNHDAMYWYRQDPGQGLRLIYYSQIVNDFQKGDIAEGYSVSREKKESFPLTVTSAQKNPTAFYLCASSGGGRADYEQYFGPGTRLTVT.

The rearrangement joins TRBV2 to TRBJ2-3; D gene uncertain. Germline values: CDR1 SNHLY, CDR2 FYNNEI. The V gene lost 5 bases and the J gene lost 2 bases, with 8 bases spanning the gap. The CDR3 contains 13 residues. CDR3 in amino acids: CASSKEDTDTQYF. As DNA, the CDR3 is TGTGCCAGCAGTAAAGAGGACACAGATACGCAGTATTTT.

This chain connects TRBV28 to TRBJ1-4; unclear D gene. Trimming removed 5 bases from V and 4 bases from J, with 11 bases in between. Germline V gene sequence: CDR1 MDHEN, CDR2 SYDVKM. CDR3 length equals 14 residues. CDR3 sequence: CASSADRLNEKLFF. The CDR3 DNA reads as TGTGCCAGCAGTGCCGACCGTCTTAATGAAAAACTGTTTTTT.

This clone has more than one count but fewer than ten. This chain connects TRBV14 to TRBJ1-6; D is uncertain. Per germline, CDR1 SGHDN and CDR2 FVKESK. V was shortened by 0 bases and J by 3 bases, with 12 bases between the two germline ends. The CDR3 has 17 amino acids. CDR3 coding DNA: TGTGCCAGCAGCCAAGAGATCGGCGCAGTCTATAATTCACCCCTCCACTTT. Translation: CASSQEIGAVYNSPLHF. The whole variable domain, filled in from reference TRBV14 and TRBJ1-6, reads EAGVTQFPSHSVIEKGQTVTLRCDPISGHDNLYWYRRVMGKEIKFLLHFVKESKQDESGMPNNRFLAERTGGTYSTLKVQPAELEDSGVYFCASSQEIGAVYNSPLHFGNGTRLTVT.

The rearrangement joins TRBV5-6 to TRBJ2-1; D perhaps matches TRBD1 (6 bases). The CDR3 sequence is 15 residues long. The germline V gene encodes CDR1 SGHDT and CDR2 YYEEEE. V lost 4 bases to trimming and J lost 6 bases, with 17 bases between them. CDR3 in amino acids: CASSPLLGALNEQFF. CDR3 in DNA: TGTGCCAGCAGCCCCCTTCTGGGGGCCCTCAATGAGCAGTTCTTC.

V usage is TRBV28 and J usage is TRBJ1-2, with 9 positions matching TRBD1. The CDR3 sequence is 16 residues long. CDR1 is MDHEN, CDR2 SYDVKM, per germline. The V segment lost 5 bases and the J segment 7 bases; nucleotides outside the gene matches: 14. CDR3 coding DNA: TGTGCCAGCAGTCCCTCCTTAGACAGGGGGTTACTTGGCTACACCTTC. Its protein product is CASSPSLDRGLLGYTF.

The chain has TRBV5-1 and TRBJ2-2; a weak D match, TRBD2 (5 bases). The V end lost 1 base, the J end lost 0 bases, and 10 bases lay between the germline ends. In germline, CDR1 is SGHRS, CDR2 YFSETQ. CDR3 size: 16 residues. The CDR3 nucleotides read TGCGCCAGCAGCTTGAGCCTAGCTCCGAACACCGGGGAGCTGTTTTTT. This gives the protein CASSLSLAPNTGELFF.

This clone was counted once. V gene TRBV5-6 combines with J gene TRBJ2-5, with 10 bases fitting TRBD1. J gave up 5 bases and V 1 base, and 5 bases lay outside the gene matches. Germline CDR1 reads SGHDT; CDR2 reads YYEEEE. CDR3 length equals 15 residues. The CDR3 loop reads CASSLKGQGMETQYF. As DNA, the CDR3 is TGTGCCAGCAGCTTGAAGGGACAGGGGATGGAGACCCAGTACTTC. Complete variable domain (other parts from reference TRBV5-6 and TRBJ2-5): DAGVTQSPTHLIKTRGQQVTLRCSPKSGHDTVSWYQQALGQGPQFIFQYYEEEERQRGNFPDRFSGHQFPNYSSELNVNALLLGDSALYLCASSLKGQGMETQYFGPGTRLLVL.

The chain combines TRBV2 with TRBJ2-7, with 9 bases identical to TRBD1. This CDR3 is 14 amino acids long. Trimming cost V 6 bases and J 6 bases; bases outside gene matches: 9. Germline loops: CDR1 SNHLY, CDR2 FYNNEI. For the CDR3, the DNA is TGTGCCAGCAGAACCGGGACAGGGTACAGCGAGCAGTACTTC. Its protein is CASRTGTGYSEQYF.

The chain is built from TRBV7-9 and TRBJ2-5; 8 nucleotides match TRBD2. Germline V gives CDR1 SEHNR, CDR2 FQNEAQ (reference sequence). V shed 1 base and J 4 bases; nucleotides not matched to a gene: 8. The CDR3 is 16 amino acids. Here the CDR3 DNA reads TGTGCCAGCAGCTTAGAGTACGGGAGGGGAGGAGAGACCCAGTACTTC. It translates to CASSLEYGRGGETQYF.

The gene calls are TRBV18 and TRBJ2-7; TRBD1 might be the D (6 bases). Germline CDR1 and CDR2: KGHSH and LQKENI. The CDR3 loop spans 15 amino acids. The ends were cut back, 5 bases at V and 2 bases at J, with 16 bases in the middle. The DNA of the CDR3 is TGTGCCAGCTCAACAGGGATCGAAACGCCCTACGAGCAGTACTTC. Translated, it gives CASSTGIETPYEQYF.

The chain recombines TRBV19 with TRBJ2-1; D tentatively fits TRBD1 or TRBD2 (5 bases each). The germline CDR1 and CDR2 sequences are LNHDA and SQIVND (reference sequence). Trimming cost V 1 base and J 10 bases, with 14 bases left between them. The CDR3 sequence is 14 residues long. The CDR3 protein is CASSIGPYEGEQFF. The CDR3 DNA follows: TGTGCCAGTAGTATAGGACCCTACGAGGGGGAGCAGTTCTTC.

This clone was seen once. Written as DNA, the CDR3 is TGTGCCAGCAGCAGCGGGACACTTGCAACTAATGAAAAACTGTTTTTT. Translated, it gives CASSSGTLATNEKLFF. V and J are TRBV7-6 and TRBJ1-4, with a tentative D call TRBD1 (6 bases). Germline CDR1 reads SGHVS; CDR2 reads FNYEAQ. V dropped 5 bases and J dropped 0 bases, with 13 bases sitting between them. There are 16 residues in the CDR3.

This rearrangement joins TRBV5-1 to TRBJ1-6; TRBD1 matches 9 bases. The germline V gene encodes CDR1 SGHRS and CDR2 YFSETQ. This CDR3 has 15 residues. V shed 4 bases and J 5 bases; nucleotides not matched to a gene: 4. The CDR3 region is CASSSRDRDNSPLHF. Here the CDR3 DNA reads TGCGCCAGCAGCAGCCGGGACAGGGATAATTCACCCCTCCACTTT.

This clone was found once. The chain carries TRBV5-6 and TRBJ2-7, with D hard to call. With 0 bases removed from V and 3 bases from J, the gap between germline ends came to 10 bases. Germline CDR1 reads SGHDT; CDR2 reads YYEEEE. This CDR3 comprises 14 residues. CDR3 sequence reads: CASSLENWIYEQYF. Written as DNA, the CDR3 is TGTGCCAGCAGCTTGGAAAACTGGATCTACGAGCAGTACTTC.

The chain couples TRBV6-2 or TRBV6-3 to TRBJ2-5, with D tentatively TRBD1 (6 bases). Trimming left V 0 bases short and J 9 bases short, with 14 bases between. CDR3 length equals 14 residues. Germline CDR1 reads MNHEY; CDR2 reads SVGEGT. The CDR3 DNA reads TGTGCCAGCAGTTACTCGGCGCTCCCAGGGGCCCAGTACTTC. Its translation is CASSYSALPGAQYF.